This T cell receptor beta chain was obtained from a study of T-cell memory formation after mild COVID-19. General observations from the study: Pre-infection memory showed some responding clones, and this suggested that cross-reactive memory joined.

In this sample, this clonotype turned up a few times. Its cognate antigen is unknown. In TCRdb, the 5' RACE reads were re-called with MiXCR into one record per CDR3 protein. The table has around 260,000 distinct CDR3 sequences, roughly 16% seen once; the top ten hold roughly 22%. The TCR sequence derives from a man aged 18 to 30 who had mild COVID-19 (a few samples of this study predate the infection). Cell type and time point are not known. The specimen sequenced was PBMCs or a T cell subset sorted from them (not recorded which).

The CDR3 loop is CASAHLMNTEAFF. In nucleotides, the CDR3 is TGTGCCAGCGCCCACCTTATGAACACTGAAGCTTTCTTT. The rearrangement uses TRBV7-8 and TRBJ1-1; D not certain. Per the germline V gene, CDR1 is SGHVS and CDR2 is FQNEAQ. The ends were cut back, 8 bases at V and 0 bases at J, with 10 bases in the middle. This CDR3 region has 13 residues. The whole variable domain, filled in from reference TRBV7-8 and TRBJ1-1, reads GAGVSQSPRYKVAKRGQDVALRCDPISGHVSLFWYQQALGQGPEFLTYFQNEAQLDKSGLPSDRFFAERPEGSVSTLKIQRTQQEDSAVYLCASAHLMNTEAFFGQGTRLTVV.